One sample yielded the 2 T cell receptor beta chains listed below, sequenced in a study of T-cell memory formation after mild COVID-19. TCRdb analysed the 5' RACE reads with MiXCR anew, one entry per CDR3 protein. The sample shows roughly 110,000 distinct CDR3 sequences, under 15% of them seen only once. Sequenced sample: PBMCs or a T cell subset sorted from them (not recorded which). Every receptor here comes from an adult woman who had mild COVID-19 (a few samples of this study predate the infection). Cell type and time point are not known.

A word on this clonotype: An end of the junction does not agree with germline; a read error may underlie this. This chain uses TRBV7-2 with TRBJ2-2, with D perhaps matching TRBD1 or TRBD2 (5 bases each). The CDR3 extends over 16 amino acids. The germline CDR1 and CDR2 sequences are SGHTA and FQGNSA. CDR3 nucleotides: TGTGCCAGCAGCTTAGATGTGGCAGCACCACTGGGGGAGCTGATTTTT. It is translated as CASSLDVAAPLGELIF.

This chain uses TRBV3-1 with TRBJ2-3; 8 bases match TRBD1. CDR1 is LGHDT, CDR2 YNNKEL, per germline (reference sequence). J was trimmed by 1 base and V by 4 bases; bases with no gene match: 4. The CDR3 totals 15 residues. DNA for the CDR3: TGTGCCAGCAGCCCACAGGGGGGCGGCACAGATACGCAGTATTTT. Protein sequence: CASSPQGGGTDTQYF.